Following are 20 T cell receptor beta chains from one sample sequenced in a study of early T cells in non-severe SARS-CoV-2 infection. Using its own MiXCR run on the 5' RACE reads, TCRdb lists one record per CDR3 protein. The data hold 68,000 or so distinct CDR3 sequences, with 11% observed a single time. Sequencing input: whole blood. The receptors derive from an adult who was a healthcare worker with PCR-confirmed SARS-CoV-2 infection or an uninfected control (not recorded which).

The rearrangement links TRBV7-8 to TRBJ2-3; D unresolved. Germline loops: CDR1 SGHVS, CDR2 FQNEAQ. With 0 bases removed from V and 5 bases from J, the gap between germline ends came to 18 bases. This CDR3 region has 17 residues. The CDR3 sequence is CASSLARSGAPRDTQYF. CDR3 nucleotide sequence: TGTGCCAGCAGCTTAGCGCGTTCCGGAGCCCCTCGAGATACGCAGTATTTT.

Many counts were recorded for this clonotype. The genes are TRBV19 and TRBJ2-3, with a tentative D call TRBD1 (5 bases). The CDR3 is 12 amino acids. V was clipped by 4 bases and J by 6 bases, with 8 bases between them. Per the germline V gene, CDR1 is LNHDA and CDR2 is SQIVND (reference sequence). CDR3 sequence: CASSSPGDTQYF. The CDR3 DNA reads as TGTGCCAGTAGTAGCCCAGGGGATACGCAGTATTTT.

This clonotype was picked up many times. This chain links TRBV6-5 with TRBJ2-7; D not resolved. Trimming took 0 bases from V and 2 from J, leaving 14 bases between them. Germline-derived CDR1 and CDR2 are MNHEY and SVGAGI. The length of the CDR3 is 16 residues. The CDR3 is CASSYSKTGWAYEQYF. In nucleotides, the CDR3 is TGTGCCAGCAGTTACTCGAAAACGGGTTGGGCCTACGAGCAGTACTTC.

This clonotype was seen a few times. This chain connects TRBV28 to TRBJ1-1, with D possibly matching TRBD1 (6 bases). From germline, CDR1 is MDHEN and CDR2 SYDVKM. The CDR3 sequence is 11 residues long. V gave up 6 bases and J gave up 7 bases, with 9 bases separating them. CDR3 in amino acids: CASRDRREAFF. The CDR3 region has the DNA TGTGCCAGCAGAGACAGGCGTGAAGCTTTCTTT.

V and J are TRBV28 and TRBJ2-5, with D unclear. This CDR3 is built from 14 residues. Germline V gene data show CDR1 as MDHEN and CDR2 as SYDVKM. Trimming took 6 bases from V and 2 from J, leaving 13 bases between them. CDR3 nucleotide sequence: TGTGCCAGCAGCTCTCCTGCAATTCAAGAGACCCAGTACTTC. It encodes CASSSPAIQETQYF.

In DNA, the CDR3 is TGTGCCAGCAGCCCTAGCGTGTATACGCAGTATTTT. Translation: CASSPSVYTQYF. This chain uses TRBV27 with TRBJ2-3, with a tentative D call TRBD2 (6 bases). Trimming removed 6 bases from V and 7 bases from J, with 11 bases in between. CDR3 length: 12 residues. Germline-derived CDR1 and CDR2 are MNHEY and SMNVEV (reference sequence).

This clonotype was seen ten or more times. This chain uses TRBV25-1 with TRBJ2-7; TRBD1 aligns across 10 bases. With V trimmed by 5 bases and J by 0 bases, 1 base remained unmatched. CDR3 length equals 14 residues. Germline V CDR1 and CDR2: MGHDK, SYGVNS. CDR3 loop: CASSRTGGSYEQYF. Written as DNA, the CDR3 is TGTGCCAGCAGTCGGACAGGGGGCTCCTACGAGCAGTACTTC.

This clonotype showed up just a few times. The chain employs TRBV28 and TRBJ2-5; D is uncertain. Germline V gene data show CDR1 as MDHEN and CDR2 as SYDVKM. Trimming shortened V by 6 bases and J by 7 bases, and 15 bases separated the two germline ends. The CDR3 loop spans 13 amino acids. The CDR3 DNA reads TGTGCCAGCAGCCCAGAGCCCCTAGGGACCCAGTACTTC. Translating it yields CASSPEPLGTQYF.

This clonotype was counted only a few times. The CDR3 sequence: CASSLRPPQSNQPQHF. The CDR3 nucleotides are TGTGCCAGCAGTTTACGTCCTCCACAGTCCAATCAGCCCCAGCATTTT. V usage is TRBV27 and J usage is TRBJ1-5; D ambiguous. CDR1 MNHEY and CDR2 SMNVEV come from the germline V gene (reference sequence). The CDR3 is 16 residues long. The V end was cut by 2 bases, the J end by 3 bases, with 14 bases between.

This clonotype showed up just a few times. This chain links TRBV12-3 or TRBV12-4 with TRBJ2-2; TRBD1 is a possible D gene (5 bases). V lost 6 bases and J lost 2, with 13 bases in between. The CDR3 totals 15 residues. This CDR3 is CASSYADSNTGELFF. The CDR3 DNA reads as TGTGCCAGCAGCTATGCTGACAGTAACACCGGGGAGCTGTTTTTT.

This clonotype has a count of ten or more. CDR3 sequence reads: CASSYALVSSDYEQYF. The CDR3 DNA follows: TGTGCCAGCAGTTACGCCCTCGTCAGCAGTGATTACGAGCAGTACTTC. The chain is built from TRBV6-2 or TRBV6-3 and TRBJ2-7; D gene uncertain. The CDR3 has 16 residues. V lost 2 bases to trimming and J lost 4 bases, with 18 bases between them. Germline V gene data show CDR1 as MNHEY and CDR2 as SVGEGT.

This chain links TRBV7-8 with TRBJ1-1; D unclear. Germline lookup yields CDR1 SGHVS and CDR2 FQNEAQ. CDR3 length: 14 amino acids. V lost 2 bases and J lost 7, with 14 bases in between. The CDR3 DNA follows: TGTGCCAGCAGCTTACTCGGCAAGGCCCTTGAAGCTTTCTTT. This encodes CASSLLGKALEAFF.

The table lists this clonotype with many counts. CDR3: CASGPGRLNEQFF. CDR3 in DNA: TGTGCTAGTGGCCCGGGGCGCCTCAATGAGCAGTTCTTC. The chain recombines TRBV12-5 with TRBJ2-1, with D tentatively TRBD1 or TRBD2 (5 bases each). Between the trimmed V and J ends, which lost 6 bases and 6 bases, there was a span of 12 bases. Germline CDR1 is LGHNT and CDR2 is FRNRAP. The CDR3 spans 13 residues.

There are a few counts of this clonotype. The chain couples TRBV20-1 to TRBJ2-5; D may be TRBD1 (5 bases). The V gene lost 3 bases and the J gene lost 1 base, with 9 bases spanning the gap. The CDR3 has 13 amino acids. CDR1 and CDR2 (germline): DFQATT, SNEGSKA (reference sequence). CDR3 DNA: TGCAGTGCTAGCGACAGTACCCAAGAGACCCAGTACTTC. Encoded protein: CSASDSTQETQYF.

This clonotype occurred a few times. The rearrangement uses TRBV20-1 and TRBJ2-1; TRBD2 matches 9 bases. Trimming at V came to 0 bases and at J to 8 bases, leaving 8 bases not matched to a gene. In germline, CDR1 is DFQATT, CDR2 SNEGSKA (reference sequence). CDR3 length: 15 residues. The CDR3: CSARDWREGKHEQFF. Here the CDR3 DNA reads TGCAGTGCTAGAGATTGGCGGGAGGGGAAGCATGAGCAGTTCTTC.

This clonotype was recorded a few times. V gene TRBV12-3 or TRBV12-4 combines with J gene TRBJ1-1, with D possibly being TRBD1 (5 bases). V was trimmed by 4 bases and J by 4 bases, leaving 7 bases between them. The length of the CDR3 is 12 residues. The DNA for the CDR3 is TGTGCCAGCAGTTGGGGGGGCACTGAAGCTTTCTTT. Translated: CASSWGGTEAFF.

The chain has TRBV7-2 and TRBJ2-1; TRBD2 matches at 7 bases. With V trimmed by 7 bases and J by 3 bases, 6 bases remained unmatched. This CDR3 is 14 amino acids long. Germline V gives CDR1 SGHTA, CDR2 FQGNSA. The CDR3 protein is CASTFGGNYNEQFF. CDR3 DNA sequence: TGTGCCAGCACTTTCGGGGGGAACTACAATGAGCAGTTCTTC.

This clonotype was counted ten times or more. The chain links TRBV5-5 to TRBJ2-4; tentative D call: TRBD1 (6 bases). The length of the CDR3 is 15 residues. V was clipped by 3 bases and J by 8 bases, with 18 bases between them. Germline CDR1 reads SGHKS; CDR2 reads YYEKEE (reference sequence). The CDR3 reads CASSSGQTRGDIQYF. The CDR3 bases are TGTGCCAGCAGCTCAGGACAGACCAGAGGGGACATTCAGTACTTC.

V gene TRBV7-9 combines with J gene TRBJ2-7; 9 nucleotides align to TRBD2. The CDR3 runs to 16 residues. The ends lost 4 bases at V and 4 bases at J; junction bases unmatched: 11. The germline V gene encodes CDR1 SEHNR and CDR2 FQNEAQ (reference sequence). CDR3 loop: CASSSDLAGRWYEQYF. DNA of the CDR3: TGTGCCAGCAGCTCAGACCTAGCGGGACGGTGGTACGAGCAGTACTTC. The entire variable domain, with the rest obtained from reference TRBV7-9 and TRBJ2-7, is as follows: DTGVSQNPRHKITKRGQNVTFRCDPISEHNRLYWYRQTLGQGPEFLTYFQNEAQLEKSRLLSDRFSAERPKGSFSTLEIQRTEQGDSAMYLCASSSDLAGRWYEQYFGPGTRLTVT.

This sequence joins TRBV4-1 and TRBJ2-3, with D possibly called TRBD1 or TRBD2 (5 bases each). Trimming took 1 base from V and 10 from J, leaving 24 bases between them. Germline-derived CDR1 and CDR2 are MGHRA and YSYEKL. The CDR3 extends over 17 amino acids. This CDR3 reads CASSQGGVGPPWPPQYF. The CDR3 nucleotides read TGCGCCAGCAGCCAAGGAGGGGTTGGACCCCCTTGGCCCCCGCAGTATTTT.